The 22 T cell receptor beta chains below were found in one sample sequenced in a study of T cell repertoires in cytomegalovirus infection. In TCRdb, the reads were re-called with MiXCR into one record per CDR3 protein. There are about 530,000 distinct CDR3 sequences in the sample; 26% occur only once, and around 14% lies in the top ten. What was sequenced was PBMCs. The receptors here all came from a human donor in good health (CMV status not recorded). Some clones in this sample may be carry-over from other donors' samples.

The rearrangement links TRBV15 to TRBJ2-1; TRBD1 matches at 8 bases. Germline CDR1 reads LNHNV; CDR2 reads YYDKDF (reference sequence). Trimming took 6 bases from V and 3 from J; bases not matched to a gene: 7. The CDR3 consists of 15 residues. CDR3 nucleotides: TGTGCCACCAGTAACGAGGGGACAGGCTACAATGAGCAGTTCTTC. Its translation is CATSNEGTGYNEQFF.

This clonotype was detected only a few times. V usage is TRBV6-5 and J usage is TRBJ2-1; possible D gene TRBD2, 6 bases. The V and J ends lost 6 bases and 3 bases respectively, with 9 bases between them. Germline-derived CDR1 and CDR2 are MNHEY and SVGAGI. The CDR3 totals 13 residues. CDR3 sequence: CASRRDVYNEQFF. The CDR3, as DNA: TGTGCCAGCAGGCGGGACGTCTACAATGAGCAGTTCTTC.

This clonotype has a handful of counts. The gene calls are TRBV10-3 and TRBJ2-7; maybe TRBD2 (6 bases). The germline gives CDR1 ENHRY, CDR2 SYGVKD. CDR3 length equals 15 residues. The V and J ends lost 6 bases and 0 bases respectively, with 15 bases between them. The CDR3 region is CAIRGAGTSSYEQYF. As DNA, the CDR3 is TGTGCCATCAGGGGAGCGGGCACCAGCTCCTACGAGCAGTACTTC.

The CDR3 DNA follows: TGTGCCAGCAGCTTATGGACTGGGAGCTCCTACGAGCAGTACTTC. Translation: CASSLWTGSSYEQYF. The genes are TRBV11-1 and TRBJ2-7, with TRBD2 as a possible D gene (5 bases). CDR3 size: 15 residues. The germline V and J ends were trimmed by 2 bases and 0 bases, with 11 bases remaining between them. The V gene's germline CDR1 is SGHAT and CDR2 FQDESV (reference sequence).

V is TRBV12-3 or TRBV12-4 and J is TRBJ2-3, with D perhaps matching TRBD1 or TRBD2 (5 bases each). The germline V and J ends were trimmed by 4 bases and 2 bases, with 13 bases remaining between them. This CDR3 contains 15 residues. The CDR3 spells CASSSGDDHTDTQYF. The CDR3 DNA is TGTGCCAGCAGTTCCGGGGACGACCACACAGATACGCAGTATTTT.

This clonotype has a count of ten or more. This chain joins TRBV7-7 and TRBJ2-5, with 9 nucleotides matching TRBD1. The CDR3 extends over 16 amino acids. Germline CDR1 reads SSHAT; CDR2 reads FNYEAQ (reference sequence). The V gene end was trimmed by 3 bases and the J gene end by 7 bases; junction bases not matched to a gene: 12. The CDR3 DNA sequence: TGTGCCAGCAGCTTGGGACAGGGCCCTGTGGCGGGGACCCAGTACTTC. Protein sequence: CASSLGQGPVAGTQYF.

At least ten counts were recorded for this clonotype. The V and J genes are TRBV7-2 and TRBJ2-5; 10 nucleotides line up with TRBD2. With V trimmed by 3 bases and J by 3 bases, 13 bases remained unmatched. Looked up from germline, CDR1 is SGHTA and CDR2 is FQGNSA. This CDR3 is 18 amino acids long. The CDR3, as DNA: TGTGCCAGCAGCTTGGGGGTGGGGACTAGCGTCATCGAAGAGACCCAGTACTTC. Translation: CASSLGVGTSVIEETQYF.

Here the CDR3 reads CASSHGSPETQYF. CDR3 sequence (DNA): TGTGCCAGCAGCCATGGGAGTCCAGAGACCCAGTACTTC. The gene calls are TRBV5-6 and TRBJ2-5, with TRBD2 as a possible D gene (5 bases). Germline V gene sequence: CDR1 SGHDT, CDR2 YYEEEE. This CDR3 is 13 amino acids long. V lost 4 bases, J lost 4 bases, and 11 bases lay in between. The full variable domain, with the rest looked up from reference TRBV5-6 and TRBJ2-5, is DAGVTQSPTHLIKTRGQQVTLRCSPKSGHDTVSWYQQALGQGPQFIFQYYEEEERQRGNFPDRFSGHQFPNYSSELNVNALLLGDSALYLCASSHGSPETQYFGPGTRLLVL.

The chain carries TRBV20-1 and TRBJ2-3; the match to TRBD2 covers 8 bases. From germline, CDR1 is DFQATT and CDR2 SNEGSKA (reference sequence). V lost 2 bases and J lost 10; bases outside the gene matches: 14. The CDR3 loop spans 15 amino acids. This chain's CDR3 is CSARSGTSGSTAQYF. In DNA, the CDR3 is TGCAGTGCTAGATCCGGCACTAGCGGTTCAACGGCGCAGTATTTT.

This clonotype was seen a single time. This chain uses TRBV5-1 with TRBJ2-7; perhaps TRBD1 as D (6 bases). Germline V lookup: CDR1 SGHRS, CDR2 YFSETQ. The CDR3 length is 14 residues. V dropped 5 bases and J dropped 6 bases, with 18 bases sitting between them. The CDR3 sequence is CASSWGPSSSEQYV. DNA for the CDR3: TGCGCCAGCAGTTGGGGGCCTAGCAGCTCCGAGCAGTACGTC.

This clonotype showed up many times. The chain combines TRBV7-2 with TRBJ2-3; 9 bases are a match to TRBD1. Germline CDR1 is SGHTA and CDR2 is FQGNSA. CDR3 length equals 17 residues. V lost 0 bases and J lost 1; bases outside the gene matches: 5. CDR3: CASSLALHRGRTDTQYF. The CDR3 DNA sequence: TGTGCCAGCAGCTTAGCGCTGCACAGGGGGCGCACAGATACGCAGTATTTT. Full variable domain (missing parts from reference TRBV7-2 and TRBJ2-3): GAGVSQSPSNKVTEKGKDVELRCDPISGHTALYWYRQSLGQGLEFLIYFQGNSAPDKSGLPSDRFSAERTGGSVSTLTIQRTQQEDSAVYLCASSLALHRGRTDTQYFGPGTRLTVL.

This clonotype was recorded a few times. This chain joins TRBV11-2 and TRBJ1-2; D gene unclear. The length of the CDR3 is 13 residues. Trimming removed 1 base at V and 4 bases at J, with 7 bases between. The V gene's germline CDR1 is SGHAT and CDR2 FQNNGV. The CDR3 is CASSLVASYGYTF. In DNA form, the CDR3 reads TGTGCCAGCAGCTTAGTGGCAAGCTATGGCTACACCTTC.

The chain employs TRBV5-4 and TRBJ2-1; 8 bases agree with TRBD2. With V trimmed by 6 bases and J by 2 bases, 10 bases remained unmatched. The CDR3 runs to 16 residues. Germline CDR1 and CDR2: SGHNT and YYREEE (reference sequence). CDR3 DNA sequence: TGTGCCAGCACCGAAGCGGGAGTAGGCGCCTACAATGAGCAGTTCTTC. As protein: CASTEAGVGAYNEQFF.

The chain employs TRBV4-3 and TRBJ1-4; D gene uncertain. The CDR3 covers 15 residues. Germline CDR1 LGHNA, CDR2 YSLEER. Trimming took 0 bases from V and 4 from J, leaving 9 bases between them. Here the CDR3 reads CASSQDGMINEKLFF. CDR3 nucleotide sequence: TGCGCCAGCAGCCAAGATGGCATGATTAATGAAAAACTGTTTTTT.

This clonotype has a handful of counts. V is TRBV12-3 or TRBV12-4 and J is TRBJ2-7; D remains unclear. The CDR3 sequence is 12 residues long. Trimming took 5 bases from V and 3 from J, leaving 8 bases between them. CDR3 DNA sequence: TGTGCCAGCAGTCTTTCCAACTACGAGCAGTACTTC. Translating it yields CASSLSNYEQYF.

This chain joins TRBV6-2 or TRBV6-3 and TRBJ2-7; 10 bases fit TRBD1. Germline CDR1 is MNHEY and CDR2 is SVGEGT. Trimming took 2 bases from V and 4 from J; bases not matched to a gene: 14. CDR3 length: 18 amino acids. This CDR3 is CASSYRTGGVITLYEQYV. The CDR3 nucleotides are TGTGCCAGCAGTTACCGGACAGGGGGGGTGATTACTCTGTACGAGCAGTACGTC.

This clonotype was recorded many times. This chain uses TRBV7-2 with TRBJ1-1; D remains unclear. The CDR3 has 14 amino acids. CDR1 SGHTA and CDR2 FQGNSA come from the germline V gene. V was trimmed by 2 bases and J by 1 base, leaving 8 bases between them. The CDR3 bases are TGTGCCAGCAGCTTACGCCGGGGGAACACTGAAGCTTTCTTT. Translated, it gives CASSLRRGNTEAFF.

This clonotype was seen ten or more times. V is TRBV12-3 or TRBV12-4 and J is TRBJ2-2; D perhaps matches TRBD2 (6 bases). CDR3 length equals 17 residues. Deletions cut 6 bases from V and 1 base from J, with 18 bases between. CDR3 coding DNA: TGTGCCAGCAGGGTGCTTTGGCCGCGGGAGAACACCGGGGAGCTGTTTTTT. Translated, it gives CASRVLWPRENTGELFF.

This clonotype was seen a handful of times. The chain employs TRBV24-1 and TRBJ2-1; D is possibly TRBD1 (7 bases). With 8 bases removed from V and 1 base from J, the gap between germline ends came to 11 bases. Germline CDR1 is KGHDR and CDR2 is SFDVKD. CDR3 length: 14 residues. The CDR3 reads CATTPGGSYNEQFF. The CDR3, as DNA: TGTGCCACCACCCCAGGGGGGTCCTACAATGAGCAGTTCTTC.

This clonotype was counted only a few times. The rearrangement uses TRBV7-8 and TRBJ2-3; the match to TRBD2 covers 9 bases. Germline CDR1 SGHVS, CDR2 FQNEAQ. V lost 2 bases, J lost 5 bases, and 5 bases stayed unmatched. CDR3 length equals 15 residues. CDR3 region: CASSLNAGGRDTQYF. CDR3 DNA sequence: TGTGCCAGCAGCTTAAATGCGGGAGGGCGAGATACGCAGTATTTT.

CDR3 coding DNA: TGTGCCAGCAGCCCCTGGGGTGTGAGCGGGGATGAGCAGTTCTTC. Its protein is CASSPWGVSGDEQFF. The chain employs TRBV6-5 and TRBJ2-1, with 7 bases lining up with TRBD2. CDR1 is MNHEY and CDR2 is SVGAGI in the germline V gene. J gave up 8 bases and V 6 bases, and 13 bases lay outside the gene matches. The CDR3 has 15 residues.

As for this clonotype: Compared with germline, one end of the junction differs, possibly owing to a read error. The gene calls are TRBV29-1 and TRBJ2-1, with D possibly TRBD1 on 5 matching bases. Germline CDR1 reads SQVTM; CDR2 reads ANQGSEA. This CDR3 is 12 amino acids long. DNA of the CDR3: TGCGGCGTATATTTTAGGGGCAATGAGCAGTTCTTC. Its translation is CGVYFRGNEQFF.